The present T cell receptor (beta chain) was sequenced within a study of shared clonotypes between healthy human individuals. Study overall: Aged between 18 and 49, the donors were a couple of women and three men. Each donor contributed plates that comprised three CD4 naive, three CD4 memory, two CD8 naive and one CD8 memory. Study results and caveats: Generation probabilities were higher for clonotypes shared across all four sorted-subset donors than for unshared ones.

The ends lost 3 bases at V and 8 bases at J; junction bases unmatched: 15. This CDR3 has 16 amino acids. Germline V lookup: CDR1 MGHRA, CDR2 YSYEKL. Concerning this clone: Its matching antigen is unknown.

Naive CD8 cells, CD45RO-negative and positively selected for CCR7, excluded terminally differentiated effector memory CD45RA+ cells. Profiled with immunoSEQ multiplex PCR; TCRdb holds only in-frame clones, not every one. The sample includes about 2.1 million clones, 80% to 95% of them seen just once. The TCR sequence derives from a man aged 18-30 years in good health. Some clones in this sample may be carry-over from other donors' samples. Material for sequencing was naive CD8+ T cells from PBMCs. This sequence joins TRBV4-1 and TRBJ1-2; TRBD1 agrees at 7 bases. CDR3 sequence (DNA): TGCGCCAGCAGCCACACTCCAGACAGGGTTGATGGGGGCTACACCTTC. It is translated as CASSHTPDRVDGGYTF.